A single T cell receptor (beta chain) is shown here with its context. Its antigen is still unknown. TCRdb used MiXCR to reprocess the RACE reads, holding one entry per CDR3 protein. The sample shows about 380,000 distinct CDR3 sequences, about 5.1% of them seen only once. This specimen belongs to a study of human T cells and chemical hapten exposure. Study-wide findings and caveats: The study found that DPC sensitization did not change TCRs above 1 in 1000 frequency.

Time point: pre-sensitization, week 0. Regarding treatment: therapeutic diphenylcyclopropenone sensitization with weekly scalp DPC. This CDR3 region has 16 residues. V lost 6 bases and J lost 2; bases outside the gene matches: 9. The material was whole blood, obtained in connection with sensitization to the hapten diphenylcyclopropenone (DPC). The TCR originated in a woman aged 50 to 60 with alopecia areata. Some clones in this sample may be carry-over from other donors' samples. The rearrangement uses TRBV12-3 or TRBV12-4 and TRBJ1-4, with 7 positions matching TRBD1. The CDR3 is CASSRNRGSTNEKLFF. In nucleotides, the CDR3 is TGTGCCAGCAGCCGAAACAGGGGAAGCACTAATGAAAAACTGTTTTTT.